This TCR beta chain came from a study of CD8+ T cells in alopecia areata. CDR1 KGHSH and CDR2 LQKENI come from the germline V gene. V was shortened by 1 base and J by 0 bases, with 12 bases between the two germline ends. This CDR3 has 16 amino acids. Isolated RNA was reverse transcribed into cDNA used as the sequencing template. Using immunoSEQ multiplex PCR, the repertoire was profiled, and TCRdb retains in-frame clones only, with some absent. The sample contains about 210,000 clones, over 60% of which appear only once. Treatment noted: oral pan-JAK inhibitor, 5-10 mg twice daily. V is TRBV18 and J is TRBJ1-1; the D gene is possibly TRBD1 (6 bases). This sequence originates from a human donor with alopecia areata. The source was CD4+ T cells sorted from blood, collected at week 4, from a patient treated with tofacitinib. CDR3 sequence (DNA): TGTGCCAGCTCACCACAGCTGGGGGGCCTGAACACTGAAGCTTTCTTT. Translation: CASSPQLGGLNTEAFF.